Below, 16 T cell receptor beta chains from the same sample are listed, as sequenced in a study of OX40 agonist ivuxolimab in advanced cancers. The protocol used for the library was the immunoSEQ multiplex PCR assay. Not all clones reach the TCRdb copy of this immuneACCESS table, which keeps in-frame sequences only. Checked studies attribute under half of the gap to unresolved V genes and leave the rest unexplained. This sample comprises more than 95,000 clones, around nine tenths of them detected only once. Of the sample, less than 0.4% falls within the top ten clones. The input for sequencing was CD4+ or CD8+ T cells sorted from blood, taken in a trial of the OX40 agonist ivuxolimab. These receptors came from an adult with an advanced solid tumor such as melanoma, head and neck, liver or kidney cancer.

This chain connects TRBV4-3 to TRBJ2-5, with TRBD2 matching over 13 bases. The J segment lost 1 base and the V segment lost 6 bases, leaving 2 bases of the junction unmatched. The CDR3 spans 15 residues. In germline, CDR1 is LGHNA, CDR2 YSLEER. The CDR3 is CASSRTSGGQETQYF. The DNA of the CDR3 is TGCGCCAGCAGTCGGACTAGCGGGGGCCAAGAGACCCAGTACTTC.

The chain links TRBV7-2 to TRBJ1-2; TRBD1 might be the D (6 bases). The V and J ends lost 11 bases and 3 bases respectively, with 31 bases between them. In germline, CDR1 is SGHTA, CDR2 FQGNSA. The CDR3 loop spans 18 amino acids. The CDR3 spells CASGGGDRQPIWYYGYTF. The DNA of the CDR3 is TGTGCCTCTGGGGGGGGCGACAGGCAACCAATCTGGTACTATGGCTACACCTTC.

The chain has TRBV10-2 and TRBJ2-4, with D unresolved. In germline, CDR1 is WSHSY, CDR2 SAAADI. Trimming stripped 3 bases from V and 0 bases from J, with 6 bases between. CDR3 length equals 14 residues. This CDR3 is CASSEPVAKNIQYF. For the CDR3, the DNA is TGCGCCAGCAGTGAACCAGTAGCCAAAAACATTCAGTACTTC.

V is TRBV5-1 and J is TRBJ2-5, with D possibly matching TRBD2 (6 bases). The CDR3 consists of 15 residues. Trimming removed 2 bases from V and 2 bases from J, with 13 bases in between. Germline CDR1 SGHRS, CDR2 YFSETQ. CDR3: CASSFGGLKQETQYF. CDR3 DNA: TGCGCCAGCAGCTTTGGAGGACTAAAACAAGAGACCCAGTACTTC.

On this clone itself: The same CDR3 arises from other DNA sequences in this sample as well. This chain joins TRBV18 and TRBJ2-7; no definite D call. Germline V CDR1 and CDR2: KGHSH, LQKENI. With 3 bases removed from V and 3 bases from J, the gap between germline ends came to 3 bases. The CDR3 is 11 residues long. In DNA form, the CDR3 reads TGTGCCAGCTCACCTGGCTACGAGCAGTACTTC. It specifies CASSPGYEQYF.

The V and J genes are TRBV28 and TRBJ2-5; D might be TRBD1 (6 bases). The V end lost 6 bases, the J end lost 2 bases, and 16 bases lay between the germline ends. The CDR3 totals 15 residues. Per the germline V gene, CDR1 is MDHEN and CDR2 is SYDVKM. CDR3 sequence (DNA): TGTGCCAGCAGGGCCCGGGACATCTTACAAGAGACCCAGTACTTC. Its translation is CASRARDILQETQYF.

The chain uses TRBV4-3 and TRBJ2-5; TRBD1 might be the D (6 bases). The CDR3 is 15 amino acids. CDR1 LGHNA and CDR2 YSLEER come from the germline V gene. The V end was cut by 0 bases, the J end by 5 bases, with 13 bases between. CDR3 coding DNA: TGCGCCAGCAGCCAAGATTGGGGGCCGGGGGAGACCCAGTACTTC. Translating it yields CASSQDWGPGETQYF.

The J gene is TRBJ2-3, the V gene TRBV2; TRBD2 might be the D (7 bases). Germline V lookup: CDR1 SNHLY, CDR2 FYNNEI. The CDR3 runs 14 residues. Between the trimmed V and J ends, which lost 7 bases and 4 bases, there was a span of 15 bases. CDR3 nucleotides: TGTGCCAGCACTAAAAGGGGGGGATCAGATACGCAGTATTTT. It codes for CASTKRGGSDTQYF.

V usage is TRBV6-5 and J usage is TRBJ1-6; D is uncertain. Trimming took off 5 bases at V and 11 bases at J, with 13 bases between the two ends. CDR3 length equals 13 residues. Germline V gives CDR1 MNHEY, CDR2 SVGAGI. CDR3 sequence reads: CASSPYSRAPLHF. The DNA of the CDR3 is TGTGCCAGCAGTCCATACTCGAGAGCACCCCTCCACTTT.

In nucleotides, the CDR3 is TGTGCCAGCATCCGACAGGGGCAAGAGACCCAGTACTTC. Its translation: CASIRQGQETQYF. J is TRBJ2-5 and V is TRBV2; 8 nucleotides align to TRBD1. The CDR3 has 13 residues. The J segment lost 2 bases and the V segment lost 7 bases, leaving 3 bases of the junction unmatched. Germline-derived CDR1 and CDR2 are SNHLY and FYNNEI.

The rearrangement uses TRBV28 and TRBJ1-4, with D unclear. This CDR3 region has 10 residues. Germline CDR1 MDHEN, CDR2 SYDVKM. Trimming pared 5 bases from V and 11 bases from J, leaving 6 bases between. This CDR3 reads CASSGWKLFF. CDR3 in DNA: TGTGCCAGCAGTGGGTGGAAACTGTTTTTT.

In nucleotides, the CDR3 is TGTGCCAGCAGCACAGGGGACACTGAAGCTTTCTTT. Residues: CASSTGDTEAFF. This chain links TRBV7-9 with TRBJ1-1; 7 nucleotides agree with TRBD1. V shed 5 bases and J 3 bases; nucleotides not matched to a gene: 0. The CDR3 has 12 amino acids. From germline, CDR1 is SEHNR and CDR2 FQNEAQ (reference sequence).

The chain couples TRBV7-9 to TRBJ2-1; D gene uncertain. V shed 2 bases and J shed 3 bases, with 5 bases lying between them. The CDR3 runs 13 residues. CDR1 and CDR2 (germline): SEHNR, FQNEAQ (reference sequence). The CDR3 DNA reads TGTGCCAGCAGCTTAACACTCTACAATGAGCAGTTCTTC. Protein: CASSLTLYNEQFF. The full variable domain, rest sourced from reference TRBV7-9 and TRBJ2-1, is DTGVSQNPRHKITKRGQNVTFRCDPISEHNRLYWYRQTLGQGPEFLTYFQNEAQLEKSRLLSDRFSAERPKGSFSTLEIQRTEQGDSAMYLCASSLTLYNEQFFGPGTRLTVL.

The chain has TRBV28 and TRBJ1-6, with no clear D. V was cut by 2 bases and J by 5 bases, with 7 bases left in between. Germline lookup yields CDR1 MDHEN and CDR2 SYDVKM. CDR3 length: 14 amino acids. The CDR3 region is CASSLVGNNSPLHF. The CDR3 DNA follows: TGTGCCAGCAGTTTAGTAGGGAATAATTCACCCCTCCACTTT.

J is TRBJ2-7 and V is TRBV9; 8 bases line up with TRBD1. Germline V gene sequence: CDR1 SGDLS, CDR2 YYNGEE. The trim removed 0 bases at V and 0 bases at J, leaving 11 bases unmatched. The CDR3 extends over 18 amino acids. DNA of the CDR3: TGTGCCAGCAGCGTAGGTTCGGCCGGACAGGGTATCTCCTACGAGCAGTACTTC. Encoded protein: CASSVGSAGQGISYEQYF. Full variable domain (remainder filled in from reference TRBV9 and TRBJ2-7): DSGVTQTPKHLITATGQRVTLRCSPRSGDLSVYWYQQSLDQGLQFLIQYYNGEERAKGNILERFSAQQFPDLHSELNLSSLELGDSALYFCASSVGSAGQGISYEQYFGPGTRLTVT.

V gene TRBV4-3 combines with J gene TRBJ2-1; 11 bases are shared with TRBD2. Germline V gene sequence: CDR1 LGHNA, CDR2 YSLEER. V was clipped by 4 bases and J by 4 bases; unmatched bases: 6. The CDR3 totals 16 residues. The CDR3 here is CASSLEPSGGYNEQFF. The CDR3 DNA is TGCGCCAGCAGCCTTGAACCTAGCGGGGGGTACAATGAGCAGTTCTTC.